This TCR beta chain was identified during a study of blood T cells in healthy people across ages. Primed by a sample-barcoded 5' primer and a J-beta primer mix, a second PCR proceeded for roughly 7 to 12 cycles. Via MiXCR, TCRdb re-called the 5' RACE reads, giving one row per CDR3 protein. The profile shows fewer than 1,200,000 distinct CDR3 sequences, approximately 26% of them singletons. This clonotype has only a few counts. CDR1 is SQVTM, CDR2 ANQGSEA, per germline. Trimming took 8 bases from V and 5 from J; bases not matched to a gene: 13. CDR3 length equals 14 residues. Separately, the same data were catalogued under a study of T cells of mothers and their children.

V is TRBV29-1 and J is TRBJ2-5, with 8 nucleotides matching TRBD1. What was sequenced was blood. The TCR sequence derives from a girl aged 2 to 9 in good health. The CDR3 region is CSTRTGWSGETQYF. For the CDR3, the DNA is TGCAGCACCAGGACAGGGTGGTCTGGGGAGACCCAGTACTTC.